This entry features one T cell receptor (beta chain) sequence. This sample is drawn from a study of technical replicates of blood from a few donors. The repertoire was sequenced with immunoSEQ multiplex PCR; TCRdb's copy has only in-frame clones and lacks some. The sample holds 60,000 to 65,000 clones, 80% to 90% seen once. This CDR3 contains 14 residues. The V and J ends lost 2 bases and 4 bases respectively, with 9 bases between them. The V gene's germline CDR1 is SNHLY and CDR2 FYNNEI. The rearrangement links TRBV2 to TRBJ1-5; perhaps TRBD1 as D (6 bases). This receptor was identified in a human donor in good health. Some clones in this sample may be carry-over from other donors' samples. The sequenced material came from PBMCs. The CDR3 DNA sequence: TGTGCCAGCAGTGAACGCCAGGGGAATCAGCCCCAGCATTTT. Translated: CASSERQGNQPQHF.